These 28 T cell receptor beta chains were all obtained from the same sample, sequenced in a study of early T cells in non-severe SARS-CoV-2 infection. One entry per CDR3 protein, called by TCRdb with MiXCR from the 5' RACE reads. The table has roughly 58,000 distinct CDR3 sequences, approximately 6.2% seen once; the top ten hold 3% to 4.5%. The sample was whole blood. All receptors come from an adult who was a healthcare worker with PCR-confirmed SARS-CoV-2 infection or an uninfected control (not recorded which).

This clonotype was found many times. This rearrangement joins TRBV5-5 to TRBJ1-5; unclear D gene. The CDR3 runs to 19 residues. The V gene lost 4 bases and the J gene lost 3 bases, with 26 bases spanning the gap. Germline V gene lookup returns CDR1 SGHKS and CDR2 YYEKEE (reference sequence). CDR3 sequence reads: CASSGSPEKGLLVNQPQHF. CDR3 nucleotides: TGTGCCAGCAGCGGGAGTCCCGAGAAAGGCCTTCTCGTCAATCAGCCCCAGCATTTT.

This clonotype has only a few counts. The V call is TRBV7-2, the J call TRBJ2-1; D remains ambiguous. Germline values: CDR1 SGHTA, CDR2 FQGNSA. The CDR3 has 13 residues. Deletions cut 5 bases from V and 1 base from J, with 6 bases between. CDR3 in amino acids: CASSPRSYNEQFF. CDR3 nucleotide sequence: TGTGCCAGCAGCCCCAGATCCTACAATGAGCAGTTCTTC.

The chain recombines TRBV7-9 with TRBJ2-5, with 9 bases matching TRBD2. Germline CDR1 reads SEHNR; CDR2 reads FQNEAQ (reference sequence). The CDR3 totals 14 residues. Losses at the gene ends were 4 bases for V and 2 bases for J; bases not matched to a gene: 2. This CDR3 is CASSSLAGQETQYF. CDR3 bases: TGTGCCAGCAGCTCCCTAGCGGGGCAAGAGACCCAGTACTTC.

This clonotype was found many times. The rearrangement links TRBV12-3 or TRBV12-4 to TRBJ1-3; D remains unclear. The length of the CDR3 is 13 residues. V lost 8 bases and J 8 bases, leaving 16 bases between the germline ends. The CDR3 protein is CASLPVPVDTIYF. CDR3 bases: TGTGCCAGCCTCCCGGTGCCCGTTGACACCATATATTTT.

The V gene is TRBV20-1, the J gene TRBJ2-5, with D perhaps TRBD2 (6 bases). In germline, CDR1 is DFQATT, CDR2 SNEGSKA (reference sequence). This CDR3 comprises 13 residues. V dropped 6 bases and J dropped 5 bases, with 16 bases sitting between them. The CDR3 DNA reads TGCAGTGCGGGGGGACCGCCGCCGGAGACCCAGTACTTC. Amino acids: CSAGGPPPETQYF.

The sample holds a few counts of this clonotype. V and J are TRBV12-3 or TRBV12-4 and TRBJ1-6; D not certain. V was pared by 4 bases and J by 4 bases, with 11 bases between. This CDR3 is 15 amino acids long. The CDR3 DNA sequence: TGTGCCAGCAGTTATGAGGGAGGATATAATTCACCCCTCCACTTT. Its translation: CASSYEGGYNSPLHF.

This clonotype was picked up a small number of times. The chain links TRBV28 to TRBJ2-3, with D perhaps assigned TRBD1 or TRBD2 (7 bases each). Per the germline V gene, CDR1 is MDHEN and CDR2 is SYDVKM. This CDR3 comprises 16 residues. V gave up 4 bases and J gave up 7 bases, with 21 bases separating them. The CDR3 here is CASSSLQGGSFHTQYF. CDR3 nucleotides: TGTGCCAGCAGTTCCCTCCAGGGGGGGTCCTTTCATACGCAGTATTTT.

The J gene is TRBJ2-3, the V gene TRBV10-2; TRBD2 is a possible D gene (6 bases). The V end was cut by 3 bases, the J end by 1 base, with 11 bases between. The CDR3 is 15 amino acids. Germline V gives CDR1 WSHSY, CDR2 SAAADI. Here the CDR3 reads CASSDVGTGTDTQYF. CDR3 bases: TGCGCCAGCAGTGATGTGGGGACTGGCACAGATACGCAGTATTTT.

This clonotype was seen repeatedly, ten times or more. The CDR3 DNA follows: TGTGCCAGCAGTTACCTCGGACAGAATGAAGCTTTCTTT. Its translation: CASSYLGQNEAFF. The chain has TRBV6-2 or TRBV6-3 and TRBJ1-1; a weak D match, TRBD1 (6 bases). Trimming took off 2 bases at V and 7 bases at J, with 11 bases between the two ends. CDR3 size: 13 residues. In germline, CDR1 is MNHEY, CDR2 SVGEGT.

The CDR3 region has the DNA TGTGCCTGGACCGACGGGGCGGGGGCCAACGTCCTGACTTTC. Translated: CAWTDGAGANVLTF. The rearrangement joins TRBV30 to TRBJ2-6; the D call may be TRBD1 or TRBD2 (5 bases each). CDR1 and CDR2 from the germline V gene are GTSNPN and SVGIG (reference sequence). The germline V and J ends were trimmed by 4 bases and 4 bases, with 11 bases remaining between them. This CDR3 contains 14 residues.

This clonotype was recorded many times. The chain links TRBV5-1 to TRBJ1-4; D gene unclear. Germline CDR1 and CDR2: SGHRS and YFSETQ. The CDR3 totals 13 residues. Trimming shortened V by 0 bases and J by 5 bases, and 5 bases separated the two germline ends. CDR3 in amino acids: CASSLGPNEKLFF. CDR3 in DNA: TGCGCCAGCAGCTTGGGGCCCAATGAAAAACTGTTTTTT. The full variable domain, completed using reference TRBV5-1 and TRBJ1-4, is KAGVTQTPRYLIKTRGQQVTLSCSPISGHRSVSWYQQTPGQGLQFLFEYFSETQRNKGNFPGRFSGRQFSNSRSEMNVSTLELGDSALYLCASSLGPNEKLFFGSGTQLSVL.

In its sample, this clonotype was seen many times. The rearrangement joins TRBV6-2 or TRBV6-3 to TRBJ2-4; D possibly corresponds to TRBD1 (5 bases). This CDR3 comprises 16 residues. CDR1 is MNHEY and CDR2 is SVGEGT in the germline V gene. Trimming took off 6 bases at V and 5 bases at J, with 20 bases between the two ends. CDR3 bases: TGTGCCAGCAGCCTACTACTCAGACAGATTGAAAACATTCAGTACTTC. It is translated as CASSLLLRQIENIQYF.

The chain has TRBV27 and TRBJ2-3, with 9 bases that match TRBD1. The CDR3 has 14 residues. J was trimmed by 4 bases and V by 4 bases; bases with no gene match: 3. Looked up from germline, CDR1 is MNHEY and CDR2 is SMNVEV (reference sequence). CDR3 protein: CASSSNRGPDTQYF. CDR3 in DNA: TGTGCCAGCAGTTCTAACAGGGGGCCAGATACGCAGTATTTT.

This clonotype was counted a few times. CDR3 protein: CASSRDNLGYQPQHF. In DNA form, the CDR3 reads TGTGCCAGCAGCCGGGACAACCTGGGGTATCAGCCCCAGCATTTT. J is TRBJ1-5 and V is TRBV12-3 or TRBV12-4, with D possibly being TRBD1 (6 bases). Trimming left V 6 bases short and J 5 bases short, with 17 bases between. The CDR3 totals 15 residues.

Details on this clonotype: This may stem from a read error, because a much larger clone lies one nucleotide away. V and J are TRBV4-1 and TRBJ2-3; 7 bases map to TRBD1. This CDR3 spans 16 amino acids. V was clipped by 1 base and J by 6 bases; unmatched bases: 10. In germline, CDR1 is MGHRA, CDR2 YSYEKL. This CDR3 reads CASSQVATGPTDTQYF. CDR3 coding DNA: TGCGCCAGCAGCCAAGTAGCGACAGGGCCCACGGATACGCAGTATTTT.

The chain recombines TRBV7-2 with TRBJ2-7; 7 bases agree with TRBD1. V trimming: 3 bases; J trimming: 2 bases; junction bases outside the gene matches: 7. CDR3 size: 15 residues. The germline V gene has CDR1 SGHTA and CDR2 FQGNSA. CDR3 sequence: CASSFSTGQAYEQYF. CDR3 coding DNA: TGTGCCAGCAGCTTTTCGACAGGACAGGCCTACGAGCAGTACTTC.

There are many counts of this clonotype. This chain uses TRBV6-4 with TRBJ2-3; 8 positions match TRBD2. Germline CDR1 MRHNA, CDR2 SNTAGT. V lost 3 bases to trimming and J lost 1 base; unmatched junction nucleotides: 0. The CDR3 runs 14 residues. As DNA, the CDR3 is TGTGCCAGCAGTGAGCGGGGGGGCACAGATACGCAGTATTTT. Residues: CASSERGGTDTQYF.

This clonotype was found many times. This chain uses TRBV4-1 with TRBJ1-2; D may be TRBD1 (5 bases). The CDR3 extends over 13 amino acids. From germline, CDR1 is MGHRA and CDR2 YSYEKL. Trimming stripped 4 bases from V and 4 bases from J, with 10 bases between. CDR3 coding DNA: TGCGCCAGCAGCCTAGGGGCGGGCTATGGCTACACCTTC. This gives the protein CASSLGAGYGYTF.

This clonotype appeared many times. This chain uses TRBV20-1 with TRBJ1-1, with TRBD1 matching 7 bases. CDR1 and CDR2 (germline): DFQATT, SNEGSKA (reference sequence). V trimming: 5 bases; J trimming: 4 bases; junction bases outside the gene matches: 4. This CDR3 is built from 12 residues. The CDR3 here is CSAVQGITEAFF. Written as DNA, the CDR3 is TGCAGTGCTGTACAGGGGATCACTGAAGCTTTCTTT.

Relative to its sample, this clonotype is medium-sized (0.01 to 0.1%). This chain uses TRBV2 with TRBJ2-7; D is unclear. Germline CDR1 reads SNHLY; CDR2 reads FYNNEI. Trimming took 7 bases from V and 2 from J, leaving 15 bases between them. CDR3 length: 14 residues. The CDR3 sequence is CASNPGYPTYEQYF. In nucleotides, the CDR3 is TGTGCCAGCAACCCCGGTTACCCCACCTACGAGCAGTACTTC.

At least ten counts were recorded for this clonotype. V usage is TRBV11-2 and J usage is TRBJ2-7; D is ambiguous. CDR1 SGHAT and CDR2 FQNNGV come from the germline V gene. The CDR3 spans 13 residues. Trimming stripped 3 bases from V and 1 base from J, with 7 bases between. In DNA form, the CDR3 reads TGTGCCAGCAGCTTTACGGATTCCTACGAGCAGTACTTC. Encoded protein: CASSFTDSYEQYF.

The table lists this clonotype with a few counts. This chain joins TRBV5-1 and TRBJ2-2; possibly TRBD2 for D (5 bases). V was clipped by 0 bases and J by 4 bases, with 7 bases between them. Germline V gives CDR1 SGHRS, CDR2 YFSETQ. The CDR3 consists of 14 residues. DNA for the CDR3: TGCGCCAGCAGCTTGGAGGCGGGCACCGGGGAGCTGTTTTTT. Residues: CASSLEAGTGELFF. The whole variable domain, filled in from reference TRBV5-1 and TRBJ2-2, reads KAGVTQTPRYLIKTRGQQVTLSCSPISGHRSVSWYQQTPGQGLQFLFEYFSETQRNKGNFPGRFSGRQFSNSRSEMNVSTLELGDSALYLCASSLEAGTGELFFGEGSRLTVL.

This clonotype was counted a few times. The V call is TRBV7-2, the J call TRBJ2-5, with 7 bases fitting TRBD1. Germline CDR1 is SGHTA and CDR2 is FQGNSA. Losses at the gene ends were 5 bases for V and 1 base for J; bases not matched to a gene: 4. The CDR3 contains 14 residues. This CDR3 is CASSPTGPQETQYF. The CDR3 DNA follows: TGTGCCAGCAGCCCGACAGGGCCCCAAGAGACCCAGTACTTC.

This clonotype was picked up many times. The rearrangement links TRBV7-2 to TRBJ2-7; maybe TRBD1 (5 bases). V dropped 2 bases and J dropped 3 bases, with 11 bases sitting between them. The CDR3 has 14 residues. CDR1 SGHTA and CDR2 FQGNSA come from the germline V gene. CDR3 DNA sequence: TGTGCCAGCAGCTTACTAGGACAAGGCTACGAGCAGTACTTC. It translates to CASSLLGQGYEQYF.

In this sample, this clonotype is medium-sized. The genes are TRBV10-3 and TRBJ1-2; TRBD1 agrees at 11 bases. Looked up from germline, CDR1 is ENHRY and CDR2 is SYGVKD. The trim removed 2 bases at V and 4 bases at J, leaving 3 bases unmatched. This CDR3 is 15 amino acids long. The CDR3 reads CAISEGQGAAYGYTF. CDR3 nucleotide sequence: TGTGCCATCAGTGAGGGACAGGGGGCGGCCTATGGCTACACCTTC.

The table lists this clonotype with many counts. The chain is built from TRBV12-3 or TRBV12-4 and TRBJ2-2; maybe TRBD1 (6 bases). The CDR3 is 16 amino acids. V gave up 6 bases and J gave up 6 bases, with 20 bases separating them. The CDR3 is CASRRTGNWGPGELFF. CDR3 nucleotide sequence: TGTGCCAGCAGACGAACAGGGAACTGGGGACCCGGGGAGCTGTTTTTT.

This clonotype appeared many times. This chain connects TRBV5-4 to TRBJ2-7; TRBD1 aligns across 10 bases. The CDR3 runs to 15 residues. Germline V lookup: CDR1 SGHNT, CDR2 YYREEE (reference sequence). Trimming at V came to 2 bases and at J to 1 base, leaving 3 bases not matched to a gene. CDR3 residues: CASSLPGQGSYEQYF. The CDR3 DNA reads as TGTGCCAGCAGCTTACCGGGACAGGGGTCCTACGAGCAGTACTTC.

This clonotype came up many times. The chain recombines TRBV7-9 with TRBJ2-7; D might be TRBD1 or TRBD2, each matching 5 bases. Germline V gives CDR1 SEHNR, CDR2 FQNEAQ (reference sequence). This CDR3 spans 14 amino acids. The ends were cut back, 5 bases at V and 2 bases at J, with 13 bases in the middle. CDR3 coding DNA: TGTGCCAGCAGCGACGAGGGACGTCCCTACGAGCAGTACTTC. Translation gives CASSDEGRPYEQYF.